This paragraph reports one TCR beta chain. Measured with immunoSEQ multiplex PCR; TCRdb has only the in-frame clones, and not every one. Here the sample spans about 380,000 clones, over 90% being singletons. This specimen belongs to a study of shared T cell receptors in the human thymus. Looked up from germline, CDR1 is MGHDK and CDR2 is SYGVNS. V was clipped by 3 bases and J by 0 bases, with 12 bases between them. The CDR3 covers 15 residues. The specimen was thymocytes. The chain is built from TRBV25-1 and TRBJ2-7; D not resolved. The sequence was obtained from a human donor. In nucleotides, the CDR3 is TGTGCCAGCAGTGAGAAGCATACAACCTCCTACGAGCAGTACTTC. The encoded protein is CASSEKHTTSYEQYF.